This is a list of T cell receptor beta chains from one sample in a study of T cells in Graves' hyperthyroidism and ophthalmopathy. From the multiplex PCR reads, TCRdb called clonotypes with MiXCR, one entry per CDR3 protein. This sample has a few hundred thousand distinct CDR3 sequences, with about 17% found just once. The material sequenced was blood. Receptors originate from a woman aged 55-70 years with Graves' ophthalmopathy. Each CDR3 is given with its conserved first and last residue. The D gene is left open where the match is weak. A row's size may be missing; if present it is once, few, many or a size class.

abundance	j_gene	d_gene	v_gene	CDR3nt	CDR3aa
many	TRBJ1-1	NA	TRBV28	TGTGCCAGCAGTTTAATTGTCTTGACTGAAGCTTTCTTT	CASSLIVLTEAFF
many	TRBJ1-1	TRBD1	TRBV29-1	TGCAGCGGGGGACAGTCGAACACTGAAGCTTTCTTT	CSGGQSNTEAFF
few	TRBJ2-1	TRBD1	TRBV27	TGTGCCAGCAGTACCCGGGACAGAAACAATGAGCAGTTCTTC	CASSTRDRNNEQFF
many	TRBJ1-2	NA	TRBV6-2/TRBV6-3	TGTGCCAGCAGTTACTTGGCCTATGGCTACACCTTC	CASSYLAYGYTF
few	TRBJ2-2	TRBD2	TRBV4-3	TGCGCCAGCAGCCAAGATTTGCAGGGTAGCGGGAGGGCTGGCACCGGGGAGCTGTTTTTT	CASSQDLQGSGRAGTGELFF
many	TRBJ1-4	NA	TRBV27	TGTGCCAGCAGTTTATCATGGGGCCTCGGGGGTGAAAAACTGTTTTTT	CASSLSWGLGGEKLFF
many	TRBJ2-3	NA	TRBV20-1	TGCAGTGCTAGGGGGAGGGGGGCGGATACGCAGTATTTT	CSARGRGADTQYF
many	TRBJ2-7	NA	TRBV28	TGTGCCAGCAGCGATCCGGGGGGCGGGCAGTACTTC	CASSDPGGGQYF
many	TRBJ2-3	TRBD2	TRBV7-8	TGTGCCAGCAGCTCCCGCGGGGGGAACACAGATACGCAGTATTTT	CASSSRGGNTDTQYF
many	TRBJ2-7	NA	TRBV6-1	TGTGCCAGCAGTCAAAGGGGGGGCTACGAGCAGTACTTC	CASSQRGGYEQYF
NA	TRBJ1-5	NA	TRBV28	TGTGCCAGCAGTTTCTCGGACGGAAGCAATCAGCCCCAGCATTTT	CASSFSDGSNQPQHF
many	TRBJ2-2	NA	TRBV27	TGTGCCAGCAGTTTAAACAGGGAGATTTTCACCGGGGAGCTGTTTTTT	CASSLNREIFTGELFF
NA	TRBJ2-7	NA	TRBV4-3	TGCGCCAGCAGCCGCCAGAGCAGGGATCGCGAGCAGTACTTC	CASSRQSRDREQYF
NA	TRBJ1-6	NA	TRBV2	TGTGCCAGCAGTGCAGTGGGGGTGTATTCACCCCTCCACTTT	CASSAVGVYSPLHF
NA	TRBJ2-3	NA	TRBV7-3	TGTGCCAGCAGCTTTGGGACAACAGATACGCAGTATTTT	CASSFGTTDTQYF
few	TRBJ2-1	TRBD2	TRBV9	TGTGCCAGCAGCGTAGTCCCTACTAGCGGGAGTGGCAATGAGCAGTTCTTC	CASSVVPTSGSGNEQFF
NA	TRBJ1-6	TRBD1	TRBV6-2/TRBV6-3	TGTGCCAGCAGGAACCCGAGGCAGGGGGATAATTCACCCCTCCACTTT	CASRNPRQGDNSPLHF
once	TRBJ2-1	TRBD2	TRBV29-1	TGCAGCGTTGACGGACTAGCGGGAGGCTTCGTGATGGATGAGCAGTTCTTC	CSVDGLAGGFVMDEQFF
many	TRBJ1-4	NA	TRBV28	TGTGCCAGCAGTTTATTCGACAGCCATAATGAAAAACTGTTTTTT	CASSLFDSHNEKLFF
many	TRBJ2-1	NA	TRBV27	TGTGCCAGCAGTTTACGTCTGAGAGGGGGGTTGAACAATGAGCAGTTCTTC	CASSLRLRGGLNNEQFF
few	TRBJ2-2	NA	TRBV7-2	TGTGCCAGCAGCTTAATTCCCCGGGGTTACGGGGAGCTGTTTTTT	CASSLIPRGYGELFF
many	TRBJ1-1	NA	TRBV12-3/TRBV12-4	TGTGCCAGCAGTTCGTTCTCTGTCAACACTGAAGCTTTCTTT	CASSSFSVNTEAFF
NA	TRBJ2-3	NA	TRBV25-1	TGTGCCAGCAGTGAACGGGTTCGAACAGATACGCAGTATTTT	CASSERVRTDTQYF
NA	TRBJ2-2	NA	TRBV7-9	TGTGCCAGCAGCTTAGGCGGGGAGCCGTTTTTT	CASSLGGEPFF
many	TRBJ1-2	NA	TRBV18	TGTGCCAGCTCTCACTCCGGCGGGGTAACGGAATATGGCTACACCTTC	CASSHSGGVTEYGYTF
few	TRBJ1-5	TRBD1	TRBV12-5	TGTGCTAGTGGTCCGCTCGGGACAGCAGTTATCAATCAGCCCCAGCATTTT	CASGPLGTAVINQPQHF
NA	TRBJ2-7	NA	TRBV25-1	TGTGCCAGCAGTGACAGAGGCTACGAGCAGTACTTC	CASSDRGYEQYF
few	TRBJ2-5	NA	TRBV27	TGTGCCAGCAGTTCCATGGGCGGGGAGACCCAGTACTTC	CASSSMGGETQYF
few	TRBJ1-2	TRBD1	TRBV6-1	TGTGCCGTCACAGGGGGCGAATATGGCTACACCTTC	CAVTGGEYGYTF
many	TRBJ1-2	NA	TRBV6-1	TGTGCCAGCAATCGGGTCAGGGGAAGCGGCTACACCTTC	CASNRVRGSGYTF
NA	TRBJ1-2	NA	TRBV7-9	TGTGCCAGCAGCTTACGCGGGGATAACTATGGCTACACCTTC	CASSLRGDNYGYTF
few	TRBJ2-7	TRBD1	TRBV19	TGTGCCAGTAGTATGGAGGCCAGGGGGTTCCACGAGCAGTACTTC	CASSMEARGFHEQYF
few	TRBJ2-7	TRBD2	TRBV14	TGTGCCAGCAGCCTCAGACTAGCGGGGGCCGCCTACGAGCAGTACTTC	CASSLRLAGAAYEQYF
many	TRBJ2-1	NA	TRBV27	TGTGCCAGCAGTTTTAACCCTCCCCACCTAACGGGAGTGGTCAATGAGCAGTTCTTC	CASSFNPPHLTGVVNEQFF
many	TRBJ2-5	NA	TRBV27	TGTGCCAGCAGTGCAACTAGAATACAAGAGACCCAGTACTTC	CASSATRIQETQYF
NA	TRBJ2-1	TRBD2	TRBV4-1	TGCGCCAGCAGCCAAGCTTGGCGACTAGCGGAATACAATGAGCAGTTCTTC	CASSQAWRLAEYNEQFF
many	TRBJ1-4	NA	TRBV6-1	TGTGCCAGCAGTTCTCCAGAGAGGAATGAAAAACTGTTTTTT	CASSSPERNEKLFF
many	TRBJ2-1	NA	TRBV28	TGTGCCAGCAGTTTAGGTCAGCTCTCCTACAATGAGCAGTTCTTC	CASSLGQLSYNEQFF
many	TRBJ2-3	NA	TRBV12-3/TRBV12-4	TGTGCCAGCAGTTTCGGGGTTCCAGATACGCAGTATTTT	CASSFGVPDTQYF
few	TRBJ1-1	TRBD1	TRBV7-9	TGTGCCAGCAGCAGGGACAGGGGGAACACTGAAGCTTTCTTT	CASSRDRGNTEAFF
many	TRBJ2-7	TRBD2	TRBV11-1	TGTGCCAGCAGCTTAACGGGAGGGCCAGGCGAGCAGTACTTC	CASSLTGGPGEQYF
few	TRBJ2-2	NA	TRBV5-1	TGCGCCAGCAGCGCGGACAGACCGAACACCGGGGAGCTGTTTTTT	CASSADRPNTGELFF
many	TRBJ2-1	TRBD2	TRBV11-3	TGTGCCAGCAGCTCCGGGACTAGCGCGTACAATGAGCAGTTCTTC	CASSSGTSAYNEQFF
few	TRBJ2-1	NA	TRBV18	TGTGCCAGCTCACCCACAAGACTGGGGATCAATGAGCAGTTCTTC	CASSPTRLGINEQFF
many	TRBJ2-3	TRBD2	TRBV29-1	TGCAGCGTTGAAGATCCGGGACTAGCGCGCACAGATACGCAGTATTTT	CSVEDPGLARTDTQYF
many	TRBJ2-7	TRBD1	TRBV3-1	TGTGCCAGCAGCCAAGACGGGACAGCATACGAGCAGTACTTC	CASSQDGTAYEQYF
many	TRBJ2-7	NA	TRBV20-1	TGCAGTGCTAGTCTCCAGGGGACCTACGAGCAGTACTTC	CSASLQGTYEQYF
many	TRBJ1-1	NA	TRBV5-5	TGTGCCAGCAGCTTGGAATCTCAGGGCGAAGCTTTCTTT	CASSLESQGEAFF
NA	TRBJ1-2	NA	TRBV7-2	TGTGCCAGCCCCCGGGAGTATCTCTATGGCTACACCTTC	CASPREYLYGYTF
many	TRBJ2-1	TRBD2	TRBV7-2	TGTGCCAGCAGCTTAGGAGCTAGCGGGAGGCGTGGGTACAATGAGCAGTTCTTC	CASSLGASGRRGYNEQFF
many	TRBJ1-1	TRBD1	TRBV5-1	TGCGCCAGCAGCTTGGAATCGACAGGGATCGAAGCTTTCTTT	CASSLESTGIEAFF
many	TRBJ1-2	NA	TRBV7-9	TGTGCCAGCAGCTTAGACCCCACGAGAATCCAAAACTATGGCTACACCTTC	CASSLDPTRIQNYGYTF